Shown below are 19 T cell receptor beta chains from a single sample sequenced in a study of Ad26.COV2.S vaccination and SARS-CoV-2 variants. Treatment meaning: over 15 received Ad26.COV2.S at low or high dose, single or two shots; several received placebo; per-sample allocation not given. The investigators took samples on day 63 after the first vaccine or placebo injection. Libraries were prepared by immunoSEQ multiplex PCR; TCRdb keeps only in-frame clonotypes and omits some of them. This repertoire shows some 340,000 clones, about 86% found once; its top ten account for around 2%. The starting material was peripheral blood, obtained in a trial of Ad26.COV2.S vaccine versus placebo. The receptors originated from a person aged 18 to 59 who received the Ad26.COV2.S COVID-19 vaccine or a placebo.

V gene TRBV7-2 combines with J gene TRBJ2-2; 7 bases are a match to TRBD1. The junction had 5 bases not matched to a gene; V was cut back by 2 bases and J by 8 bases. CDR1 and CDR2 from the germline V gene are SGHTA and FQGNSA. CDR3 length: 14 residues. The CDR3 coding sequence is TGTGCCAGCAGCTTAACCAGGGACAGAGGGGAGCTGTTTTTT. Translating it yields CASSLTRDRGELFF.

The chain recombines TRBV4-1 with TRBJ2-2; 11 bases align to TRBD1. This CDR3 spans 16 amino acids. Germline values: CDR1 MGHRA, CDR2 YSYEKL. Trimming removed 4 bases from V and 5 bases from J; junction bases left unmatched: 6. The chain's CDR3 is CASSRKGQGVTGELFF. For the CDR3, the DNA is TGCGCCAGCAGCCGGAAGGGACAGGGGGTAACCGGGGAGCTGTTTTTT.

The chain has TRBV5-1 and TRBJ2-2; unclear D gene. Trimming cost V 0 bases and J 6 bases, with 18 bases left between them. The CDR3 consists of 17 residues. Germline V gives CDR1 SGHRS, CDR2 YFSETQ. In DNA form, the CDR3 reads TGCGCCAGCAGCTTGGCCAACACTGTCACAAGGTCCGGGGAGCTGTTTTTT. It translates to CASSLANTVTRSGELFF.

The chain couples TRBV7-2 to TRBJ1-2; 7 nucleotides agree with TRBD1. The CDR3 extends over 14 amino acids. Germline CDR1 reads SGHTA; CDR2 reads FQGNSA. V dropped 4 bases and J dropped 4; count of bases not matched to a gene: 6. This CDR3 is CASSSHRGPYGYTF. Written as DNA, the CDR3 is TGTGCCAGCAGCTCGCACAGGGGACCCTATGGCTACACCTTC. Based on the CDR3 plus reference TRBV7-2 and TRBJ1-2, the full variable domain is GAGVSQSPSNKVTEKGKDVELRCDPISGHTALYWYRQSLGQGLEFLIYFQGNSAPDKSGLPSDRFSAERTGGSVSTLTIQRTQQEDSAVYLCASSSHRGPYGYTFGSGTRLTVV.

The chain carries TRBV30 and TRBJ1-4, with D unresolved. V was shortened by 1 base and J by 5 bases, with 8 bases between the two germline ends. CDR1 and CDR2 (germline): GTSNPN, SVGIG (reference sequence). The CDR3 consists of 13 residues. CDR3 in DNA: TGTGCCTGGAGTGGGGGAGGCAATGAAAAACTGTTTTTT. Protein product: CAWSGGGNEKLFF. Looking up the rest from reference TRBV30 and TRBJ1-4 gives the full variable domain: SQTIHQWPATLVQPVGSPLSLECTVEGTSNPNLYWYRQAAGRGLQLLFYSVGIGQISSEVPQNLSASRPQDRQFILSSKKLLLSDSGFYLCAWSGGGNEKLFFGSGTQLSVL.

This clone came up once. J is TRBJ2-3 and V is TRBV9; TRBD2 matches at 8 bases. The ends lost 3 bases at V and 0 bases at J; junction bases unmatched: 12. CDR3 length: 18 residues. Per the germline V gene, CDR1 is SGDLS and CDR2 is YYNGEE. In nucleotides, the CDR3 is TGTGCCAGCAGCGCCAGTGGAGTAGCGGGGACTAGCACAGATACGCAGTATTTT. Its translation is CASSASGVAGTSTDTQYF.

The chain joins TRBV27 to TRBJ1-2, with TRBD1 identical over 11 bases. After removal of 8 bases from V and 6 bases from J, the junction contained 11 bases not matched to a gene. Germline V gene lookup returns CDR1 MNHEY and CDR2 SMNVEV (reference sequence). This CDR3 is 15 amino acids long. CDR3 nucleotides: TGTGCCAGCGGAACCGGACAGGGGGCTTTTCATGGCTACACCTTC. Encoded protein: CASGTGQGAFHGYTF.

This clone has a handful of counts. The chain recombines TRBV30 with TRBJ1-3, with D uncertain. The CDR3 consists of 14 residues. Trimming took 4 bases from V and 4 from J, leaving 14 bases between them. Germline CDR1 reads GTSNPN; CDR2 reads SVGIG (reference sequence). The CDR3 loop is CAWKSVSLGNTIYF. CDR3 DNA: TGTGCCTGGAAATCTGTAAGCTTAGGAAACACCATATATTTT.

The V call is TRBV29-1, the J call TRBJ2-7; D is unclear. Trimming took off 4 bases at V and 5 bases at J, with 6 bases between the two ends. Looked up from germline, CDR1 is SQVTM and CDR2 is ANQGSEA. The CDR3 length is 10 residues. This chain's CDR3 is CSVGVNEQYF. The CDR3 nucleotides are TGCAGCGTTGGGGTCAACGAGCAGTACTTC.

Many counts were recorded for this clone. The chain is built from TRBV9 and TRBJ2-2; 8 positions match TRBD2. The length of the CDR3 is 18 residues. After removal of 2 bases from V and 4 bases from J, the junction contained 13 bases not matched to a gene. In germline, CDR1 is SGDLS, CDR2 YYNGEE. CDR3 nucleotide sequence: TGTGCCAGCAGCGTCCAAGGTCCCGGGGGGGGTTTCACCGGGGAGCTGTTTTTT. It codes for CASSVQGPGGGFTGELFF.

The chain employs TRBV6-5 and TRBJ2-7, with D possibly TRBD2 on 6 matching bases. Trimming removed 6 bases at V and 6 bases at J, with 21 bases between. This CDR3 comprises 15 residues. Germline lookup yields CDR1 MNHEY and CDR2 SVGAGI. In DNA form, the CDR3 reads TGTGCCAGCAGGGACCGGGAGACCCCGTTGTCCGAGCAGTACTTC. It specifies CASRDRETPLSEQYF.

V gene TRBV29-1 combines with J gene TRBJ1-1; 8 positions match TRBD1. This CDR3 region has 11 residues. CDR1 SQVTM and CDR2 ANQGSEA come from the germline V gene. The J segment lost 6 bases and the V segment lost 7 bases, leaving 4 bases of the junction unmatched. The chain's CDR3 is CSADRVPEAFF. The CDR3 nucleotides are TGCAGCGCGGACAGGGTCCCTGAAGCTTTCTTT.

The genes are TRBV18 and TRBJ1-5; D remains ambiguous. CDR3 size: 15 residues. Trimming removed 3 bases from V and 0 bases from J, with 9 bases in between. The germline CDR1 and CDR2 sequences are KGHSH and LQKENI. The CDR3 sequence is CASSPQRHSNQPQHF. In DNA form, the CDR3 reads TGTGCCAGCTCACCTCAACGGCATAGCAATCAGCCCCAGCATTTT. Complete variable domain (other parts from reference TRBV18 and TRBJ1-5): NAGVMQNPRHLVRRRGQEARLRCSPMKGHSHVYWYRQLPEEGLKFMVYLQKENIIDESGMPKERFSAEFPKEGPSILRIQQVVRGDSAAYFCASSPQRHSNQPQHFGDGTRLSIL.

CDR3 in DNA: TGTGCCACGGGCCCGGGGGTCACTGAAGCTTTCTTT. Amino acid sequence: CATGPGVTEAFF. The genes are TRBV15 and TRBJ1-1, with D perhaps matching TRBD1 (5 bases). Trimming pared 9 bases from V and 4 bases from J, leaving 12 bases between. CDR1 and CDR2 (germline): LNHNV, YYDKDF (reference sequence). This CDR3 region has 12 residues.

The CDR3 loop is CASSFDAGPYEQYF. The CDR3 DNA reads as TGCGCCAGCAGCTTTGATGCCGGCCCCTACGAGCAGTACTTC. The chain is built from TRBV5-1 and TRBJ2-7; D unclear. The germline gives CDR1 SGHRS, CDR2 YFSETQ. Trimming took off 2 bases at V and 2 bases at J, with 11 bases between the two ends. The CDR3 totals 14 residues. The whole variable domain, remainder taken from reference TRBV5-1 and TRBJ2-7, is KAGVTQTPRYLIKTRGQQVTLSCSPISGHRSVSWYQQTPGQGLQFLFEYFSETQRNKGNFPGRFSGRQFSNSRSEMNVSTLELGDSALYLCASSFDAGPYEQYFGPGTRLTVT.

V is TRBV12-3 or TRBV12-4 and J is TRBJ2-1; D gene uncertain. The CDR3 loop spans 13 amino acids. V was clipped by 4 bases and J by 6 bases, with 10 bases between them. The DNA of the CDR3 is TGTGCCAGCAGTTCCAACGTGGGCAATGAGCAGTTCTTC. It yields the protein CASSSNVGNEQFF.

The chain uses TRBV30 and TRBJ1-1, with 8 positions matching TRBD1. Germline V gene sequence: CDR1 GTSNPN, CDR2 SVGIG (reference sequence). Germline trimming cut 3 bases from V and 5 bases from J; bases unmatched to any gene: 11. The CDR3 has 15 residues. CDR3 loop: CAWRRKDRGQTEAFF. CDR3 bases: TGTGCCTGGAGACGTAAAGACAGGGGTCAAACTGAAGCTTTCTTT.

The chain combines TRBV15 with TRBJ1-2, with TRBD1 matching 7 bases. Germline lookup yields CDR1 LNHNV and CDR2 YYDKDF (reference sequence). The CDR3 totals 13 residues. The trim removed 6 bases at V and 4 bases at J, leaving 5 bases unmatched. The CDR3: CATRQTGTYGYTF. The CDR3 bases are TGTGCCACCAGACAGACAGGGACCTATGGCTACACCTTC.

The V and J genes are TRBV30 and TRBJ1-1; 8 bases agree with TRBD1. CDR3 length: 17 residues. Germline-derived CDR1 and CDR2 are GTSNPN and SVGIG (reference sequence). V dropped 0 bases and J dropped 5; count of bases not matched to a gene: 14. As DNA, the CDR3 is TGTGCCTGGAGTGTACCCCGCCGCGACAGGGGAGGAACTGAAGCTTTCTTT. Protein: CAWSVPRRDRGGTEAFF.